Sequencing of this T cell receptor (beta chain) was carried out in a study of Ad26.COV2.S vaccination and SARS-CoV-2 variants. Clones were sequenced by immunoSEQ multiplex PCR, and TCRdb holds only the in-frame ones, with some missing. The sample includes about 180,000 clones, roughly nine tenths seen only once; the top ten take roughly 6%. Study conclusions and caveats: Spike-specific TCR breadth was greater after Ad26.COV2.S than placebo. Similar non-spike TCR breadth was seen in vaccine and placebo recipients. The breadth of spike-specific CD8+ and CD4+ T cell responses after vaccination was reportedly substantial. The analyses of TCR breadth and depth may have understated the size of total T cell responses.

Germline-derived CDR1 and CDR2 are SGHNT and YYREEE (reference sequence). The CDR3 is 13 residues long. Trimming pared 1 base from V and 2 bases from J, leaving 5 bases between. Details on this clone: Its cognate antigen is unknown.

This chain connects TRBV5-4 to TRBJ2-3; D remains ambiguous. The sequence was obtained from a human donor who had recovered from COVID-19. This sample comprised peripheral blood, obtained after recovery from COVID-19. CDR3 coding DNA: TGTGCCAGCAGCTTGTACTTCACAGATACGCAGTATTTT. It is translated as CASSLYFTDTQYF.